The source of this TCR beta chain is a study of cytomegalovirus exposure and HLA in healthy donors. Method: immunoSEQ multiplex PCR; TCRdb's copy keeps in-frame clones and lacks some. The table has about 130,000 clones, almost 85% seen once. The germline V gene encodes CDR1 SNHLY and CDR2 FYNNEI. The CDR3 has 16 amino acids. Germline trimming cut 6 bases from V and 1 base from J; bases unmatched to any gene: 9. Study findings and constraints: The investigators catalogued about 170 TCR beta chains as cytomegalovirus-associated. In the 130 or so validation repertoires, a later analysis found that first-cohort TCR clusters tended to co-occur.

Note on this clone: No antigen is known for it.

The chain recombines TRBV2 with TRBJ2-7, with 10 positions matching TRBD2. The source of this sequence is a man between 25 and 39 years old in good health and CMV-seropositive. Material for sequencing was PBMCs. CDR3 region: CASSRVTSGISYEQYF. The DNA for the CDR3 is TGTGCCAGCAGCCGCGTTACTAGCGGGATTTCCTACGAGCAGTACTTC.